The sequence of this T cell receptor (beta chain) was determined in a study of identifying expanded T cells in peripheral blood. Germline-derived CDR1 and CDR2 are MNHEY and SVGAGI. The CDR3 spans 13 residues. Trimming left V 2 bases short and J 4 bases short, with 8 bases between. Repertoires were generated with immunoSEQ multiplex PCR, while TCRdb's copy carries only in-frame clones and drops some. The sample includes tens of thousands of clones, almost 85% seen only once; the top ten take 15% to 20%. The V call is TRBV6-5, the J call TRBJ1-1; unclear D gene. Sequenced input: blood. The origin of this receptor is a person between 18 and 75 years old in good health. CDR3 DNA: TGTGCCAGCAGTTACGGGTTGGGCACTGAAGCTTTCTTT. This sequence encodes CASSYGLGTEAFF.